These T cell receptor beta chains were read from a single sample in a study of shared clonotypes between healthy human individuals. Here immunoSEQ multiplex PCR was the method, and the copy in TCRdb shows in-frame clones only, minus some. The sample includes roughly 1,800,000 clones, just under 95% of them seen just once. Material: naive CD8+ T cells sorted from blood. Receptors originate from a man aged 18 to 35 in good health. Both conserved end residues are part of each CDR3. Each record gives: J gene, clone size, CDR3 length, V gene, D gene, CDR3 protein, CDR3 DNA. A D gene is named only where the DNA matches it firmly. Clone size appears in some rows only: once, few, many, or a class for an expanded clone.

j_call: TRBJ2-1; clone_size: NA; cdr3_length: 13; v_call: TRBV27; d_call: TRBD1; cdr3_aa: CASTQTGDHEQFF; cdr3_nt: TGTGCCAGCACCCAGACAGGGGACCATGAGCAGTTCTTC
j_call: TRBJ2-7; clone_size: NA; cdr3_length: 14; v_call: TRBV11-2; d_call: TRBD1; cdr3_aa: CASSFDRGSDEQYF; cdr3_nt: TGTGCCAGCAGCTTCGACAGGGGAAGCGACGAGCAGTACTTC
j_call: TRBJ2-1; clone_size: NA; cdr3_length: 12; v_call: TRBV10-3; d_call: NA; cdr3_aa: CAISESYNEQFF; cdr3_nt: TGTGCCATCAGTGAGTCGTACAATGAGCAGTTCTTC
j_call: TRBJ1-1; clone_size: NA; cdr3_length: 14; v_call: TRBV7-6; d_call: NA; cdr3_aa: CASSLNGVNTEAFF; cdr3_nt: TGTGCCAGCAGCTTAAACGGGGTGAACACTGAAGCTTTCTTT
j_call: TRBJ1-1; clone_size: NA; cdr3_length: 15; v_call: TRBV10-2; d_call: NA; cdr3_aa: CASSDSGPLNTEAFF; cdr3_nt: TGCGCCAGCAGTGATTCTGGGCCCCTGAACACTGAAGCTTTCTTT
j_call: TRBJ2-1; clone_size: NA; cdr3_length: 22; v_call: TRBV4-3; d_call: TRBD1; cdr3_aa: CASSQGTGQGASGFRFYNEQFF; cdr3_nt: TGCGCCAGCAGCCAAGGAACGGGACAGGGGGCTAGCGGGTTTAGATTCTACAATGAGCAGTTCTTC
j_call: TRBJ2-3; clone_size: NA; cdr3_length: 16; v_call: TRBV13; d_call: NA; cdr3_aa: CASSLGTEGHTDTQYF; cdr3_nt: TGTGCCAGCAGCTTAGGGACAGAGGGCCACACAGATACGCAGTATTTT
j_call: TRBJ2-1; clone_size: NA; cdr3_length: 13; v_call: TRBV6-1; d_call: NA; cdr3_aa: CASSEEGSNEQFF; cdr3_nt: TGTGCCAGCAGTGAAGAAGGGTCTAATGAGCAGTTCTTC
j_call: TRBJ1-1; clone_size: NA; cdr3_length: 13; v_call: TRBV19; d_call: NA; cdr3_aa: CASSIGVNTEAFF; cdr3_nt: TGTGCCAGTAGTATCGGAGTGAACACTGAAGCTTTCTTT
j_call: TRBJ2-3; clone_size: NA; cdr3_length: 14; v_call: TRBV7-9; d_call: TRBD2; cdr3_aa: CASSTSGSTDTQYF; cdr3_nt: TGTGCCAGCTCGACTAGCGGGAGCACAGATACGCAGTATTTT
j_call: TRBJ2-7; clone_size: NA; cdr3_length: 15; v_call: TRBV7-9; d_call: TRBD2; cdr3_aa: CASSPGGSELYEQYF; cdr3_nt: TGTGCCAGCAGCCCGGGCGGGAGCGAATTGTACGAGCAGTACTTC
j_call: TRBJ1-1; clone_size: NA; cdr3_length: 12; v_call: TRBV2; d_call: NA; cdr3_aa: CATSWQNTEAFF; cdr3_nt: TGTGCCACCTCCTGGCAAAACACTGAAGCTTTCTTT
j_call: TRBJ1-6; clone_size: NA; cdr3_length: 13; v_call: TRBV4-3; d_call: NA; cdr3_aa: CASSQGPYSPLHF; cdr3_nt: TGCGCCAGCAGCCAAGGGCCTTATTCACCCCTCCACTTT
j_call: TRBJ2-5; clone_size: NA; cdr3_length: 14; v_call: TRBV5-1; d_call: TRBD1; cdr3_aa: CASSFLGQDETQYF; cdr3_nt: TGCGCCAGCAGCTTCTTGGGACAGGATGAGACCCAGTACTTC
j_call: TRBJ1-2; clone_size: few; cdr3_length: 15; v_call: TRBV7-9; d_call: NA; cdr3_aa: CASSLLETGLYGYTF; cdr3_nt: TGTGCCAGCAGCTTGCTTGAAACAGGGCTCTATGGCTACACCTTC
j_call: TRBJ2-1; clone_size: NA; cdr3_length: 16; v_call: TRBV5-8; d_call: TRBD1; cdr3_aa: CASSLDRDSNLDEQFF; cdr3_nt: TGTGCCAGCAGCTTGGACCGGGACAGTAATCTCGATGAGCAGTTCTTC
j_call: TRBJ2-5; clone_size: NA; cdr3_length: 16; v_call: TRBV5-6; d_call: NA; cdr3_aa: CASSLSPPGQEETQYF; cdr3_nt: TGTGCCAGCAGCTTGTCACCGCCGGGACAAGAAGAGACCCAGTACTTC
j_call: TRBJ2-7; clone_size: NA; cdr3_length: 13; v_call: TRBV27; d_call: NA; cdr3_aa: CASSSGQFYEQYF; cdr3_nt: TGTGCCAGCAGTTCCGGACAGTTCTACGAGCAGTACTTC
j_call: TRBJ1-1; clone_size: NA; cdr3_length: 13; v_call: TRBV4-1; d_call: TRBD1; cdr3_aa: CASTAPGGTEAFF; cdr3_nt: TGCGCCAGCACCGCTCCAGGGGGCACTGAAGCTTTCTTT
j_call: TRBJ2-1; clone_size: NA; cdr3_length: 14; v_call: TRBV5-8; d_call: NA; cdr3_aa: CASSPGGIYNEQFF; cdr3_nt: TGTGCCAGCAGCCCGGGCGGGATCTACAATGAGCAGTTCTTC
j_call: TRBJ2-1; clone_size: once; cdr3_length: 15; v_call: TRBV6-5; d_call: TRBD2; cdr3_aa: CASSYLAGGFDEQFF; cdr3_nt: TGTGCCAGCAGTTACCTAGCGGGGGGCTTTGACGAGCAGTTCTTC
j_call: TRBJ2-1; clone_size: NA; cdr3_length: 13; v_call: TRBV9; d_call: NA; cdr3_aa: CASSVARENEQFF; cdr3_nt: TGTGCCAGCAGCGTAGCCAGGGAGAATGAGCAGTTCTTC
j_call: TRBJ2-1; clone_size: NA; cdr3_length: 16; v_call: TRBV19; d_call: TRBD1; cdr3_aa: CASSIQQGSSYNEQFF; cdr3_nt: TGTGCCAGTAGTATACAACAGGGGAGTTCCTACAATGAGCAGTTCTTC